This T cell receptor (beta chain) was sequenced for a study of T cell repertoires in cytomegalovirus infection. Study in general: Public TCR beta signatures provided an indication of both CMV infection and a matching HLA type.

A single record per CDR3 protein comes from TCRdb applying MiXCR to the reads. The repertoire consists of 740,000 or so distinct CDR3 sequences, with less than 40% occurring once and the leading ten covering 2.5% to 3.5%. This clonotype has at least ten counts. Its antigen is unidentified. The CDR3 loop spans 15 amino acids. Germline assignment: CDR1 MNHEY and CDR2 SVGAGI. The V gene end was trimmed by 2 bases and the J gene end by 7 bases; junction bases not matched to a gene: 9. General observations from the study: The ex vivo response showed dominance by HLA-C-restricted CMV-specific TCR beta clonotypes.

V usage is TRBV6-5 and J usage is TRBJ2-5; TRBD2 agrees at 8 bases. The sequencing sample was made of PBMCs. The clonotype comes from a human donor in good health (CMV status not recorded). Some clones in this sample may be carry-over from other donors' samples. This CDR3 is CASSYGGGHLGTQYF. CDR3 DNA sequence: TGTGCCAGCAGTTACGGCGGGGGGCATCTCGGGACCCAGTACTTC.